A selection of T cell receptor beta chains follows, all from one sample in a study of CD8 T cells in Susac syndrome. TCRdb used MiXCR to reprocess the immunoSEQ multiplex PCR reads, holding one entry per CDR3 protein. The data show about 120,000 distinct CDR3 sequences, 80% to 95% seen once. The specimen sequenced was CD4+ T cells from PBMCs. The receptor set was obtained from a human donor in good health. CDR3s include the opening cysteine and the closing phenylalanine or tryptophan. The order of the fields is V gene, J gene, clone size, D gene, CDR3 DNA, CDR3 protein. A D gene is named only where the DNA matches it firmly. A row's size may be missing; if present it is once, few, many or a size class.

>TRBV7-8|TRBJ2-7|-|TRBD2
TGTGCCAGCAGCAGAACAGTTGGTGCGGGAGTAAGAAACGAGCAGTACTTC
CASSRTVGAGVRNEQYF
>TRBV27|TRBJ2-1|-|TRBD2
TGTGCCAGCAGTTGGGCGACTAGCGGGATAGATGAGCAGTTCTTC
CASSWATSGIDEQFF
>TRBV7-2|TRBJ1-6|-|-
TGTGCCAGCAGCTTAGAGGCGAGGGAGGTTTCACCCCTCCACTTT
CASSLEAREVSPLHF
>TRBV13|TRBJ2-3|-|-
TGTGCCAGCAGCGGCCAAGAGGGAAGGAGGGCAGATACGCAGTATTTT
CASSGQEGRRADTQYF
>TRBV20-1|TRBJ1-5|-|-
TGCAGTGCTAGAATCGGGAATGAATACAATCAGCCCCAGCATTTT
CSARIGNEYNQPQHF
>TRBV12-3/TRBV12-4|TRBJ1-4|once|-
TGTGCCAGCAAGGGGGAGAATGAAAAACTGTTTTTT
CASKGENEKLFF
>TRBV20-1|TRBJ1-5|-|-
TGCAGTGCTCCTGACAGCTACTCAGATCAGCCCCGGCATTTT
CSAPDSYSDQPRHF
>TRBV4-2|TRBJ2-2|-|-
TGTGCCAGCAGCCAAGCACGACTTGGCCGGGAGCTGTTTTTT
CASSQARLGRELFF
>TRBV5-4|TRBJ2-5|-|-
TGTGCCAGCAGCTTGGGGGGACCCCAAGAGACCCAGTACTTC
CASSLGGPQETQYF
>TRBV25-1|TRBJ2-1|-|TRBD1
TGTGCCAGCGCTAGGACAGGGGTGAATGGTGAGCAGTTCTTC
CASARTGVNGEQFF
>TRBV29-1|TRBJ1-2|-|-
TGCAGCGTTGAAGATCGAGAGGGGAGGAACACCTTC
CSVEDREGRNTF
>TRBV12-3/TRBV12-4|TRBJ1-4|once|-
TGTGCCAGCAGTTTTGTGTCGGGCCAGGATGAAAAACTGTTTTTT
CASSFVSGQDEKLFF
>TRBV7-2|TRBJ2-7|once|-
TGTGCCAGCAGCTTAGCAACAGGGTCAGGCGAGCAGTACTTC
CASSLATGSGEQYF
>TRBV7-2|TRBJ2-6|once|-
TGTGCCAGCAGCCACCGAGCCTCTGGGGCCAACGTCCTGACTTTC
CASSHRASGANVLTF
>TRBV20-1|TRBJ1-5|-|-
TGCAGTGCTAGACCTAGAAGCAGGGGAAGAAATCAGCCCCAGCATTTT
CSARPRSRGRNQPQHF
>TRBV11-2|TRBJ1-3|-|-
TGTGCCAGCAGTCGACGGTCCTCTGGAAACACCATATATTTT
CASSRRSSGNTIYF
>TRBV12-3/TRBV12-4|TRBJ1-1|once|-
TGTGCCAGCAGTTTTGTCAGCACCAACACTGAAGCTTTCTTT
CASSFVSTNTEAFF
>TRBV6-1|TRBJ1-1|few|-
TGTTCCACGGGGGGGGCGAACACTGAAGCTTTCTTT
CSTGGANTEAFF
>TRBV14|TRBJ2-1|-|-
TGTGCCAGCAGCCAAGTCCTACAGGGCTTTGAGCAGTTCTTC
CASSQVLQGFEQFF
>TRBV2|TRBJ2-3|-|-
TGTGCCACCCTAAGGGACAACACCGGGGGCACAGATACGCAGTATTTT
CATLRDNTGGTDTQYF
>TRBV5-1|TRBJ1-4|-|TRBD1
TGCGCCAGCAGCATACAGGGGTTGGATGAAAAACTGTTTTTT
CASSIQGLDEKLFF
>TRBV5-1|TRBJ1-3|-|-
TGCGCCAGCAGCTTGCTCGGCGACTCTGGAAACACCATATATTTT
CASSLLGDSGNTIYF
>TRBV20-1|TRBJ2-1|-|-
TGCAGTGCCCCGAGGCAGGGGAACAATGAGCAGTTCTTC
CSAPRQGNNEQFF
>TRBV6-5|TRBJ2-2|-|TRBD1
TGTGCCAGTACAGGGGCTCATGCCGGGGAGCTGTTTTTT
CASTGAHAGELFF
>TRBV7-8|TRBJ2-7|once|-
TGTGCCTGCTGGACGGACCACTACGAGCAGTACTTC
CACWTDHYEQYF
>TRBV20-1|TRBJ2-7|-|TRBD2
TGCAGTGCTAGTGGTAGCGGGGCCTCCTACGAACAGTACTTC
CSASGSGASYEQYF
>TRBV20-1|TRBJ1-1|-|-
TGCAGTGCCCCCACGGTGAACACTGAAGCTTTCTTT
CSAPTVNTEAFF
>TRBV12-3/TRBV12-4|TRBJ2-2|-|-
TGTGCCAGCAGCAGAACAGGGAACACCGGGGAGCTGTTTTTT
CASSRTGNTGELFF
>TRBV19|TRBJ1-2|-|TRBD1
TGTGCCAGTAGTGGGGGACAGGACGGCTTTGGCTACACCTTC
CASSGGQDGFGYTF
>TRBV29-1|TRBJ1-5|-|-
TGCAGCGCCCAGGGCCCGGGCAATCAGCCCCAGCATTTT
CSAQGPGNQPQHF
>TRBV20-1|TRBJ2-5|-|TRBD1
TGCAGTGCTAGTTGGGACAGGGGTGTTTGGATTCAAGAGACCCAGTACTTC
CSASWDRGVWIQETQYF
>TRBV19|TRBJ1-1|-|TRBD1
TGTGCCAGTAGTACACAGGGGAAGAACACTGAAGCTTTCTTT
CASSTQGKNTEAFF
>TRBV30|TRBJ1-2|-|-
TGTGCCTGTCCCGGCCAGGGCGGCTATGGCTACACCTTC
CACPGQGGYGYTF
>TRBV3-1|TRBJ2-7|-|-
TGTGCCAGCAGCCAAGGGGGCGCCGGCTACGAGCAGTACTTC
CASSQGGAGYEQYF
>TRBV27|TRBJ2-7|-|-
TGTGCCAGCAGTGTGCGGGACATACCATACGAGCAGTACTTC
CASSVRDIPYEQYF
>TRBV5-1|TRBJ2-5|-|-
TGCGCCAGCAGCTTGGACAGGGGAGGGGAGACCCAGTACTTC
CASSLDRGGETQYF
>TRBV7-2|TRBJ2-5|once|-
TGTGCCAGCAGCTTAGACGGAGGGAGGGAGACCCAGTACTTC
CASSLDGGRETQYF
>TRBV12-3/TRBV12-4|TRBJ1-5|-|TRBD1
TGTGCCAGCAGTCCGAGGGGGCCCGAGGGGAGTCAGCCCCAGCATTTT
CASSPRGPEGSQPQHF
>TRBV13|TRBJ2-7|-|TRBD2
TGTGCCAGCAGCCCCCGCCTAGGGACTAGCCCGTCTTACGAGCAGTACTTC
CASSPRLGTSPSYEQYF
>TRBV29-1|TRBJ1-1|-|-
TGCAGCGTTGTGGGGGCGGGGACTGAAGCTTTCTTT
CSVVGAGTEAFF
>TRBV18|TRBJ1-4|-|-
TGTGCCAGCTCACTACTCAACGACGGAGCAACTAATGAAAAACTGTTTTTT
CASSLLNDGATNEKLFF
>TRBV6-5|TRBJ2-2|-|TRBD2
TGTGCCAGCGCCGGGACTAGTATCACCGGGGAGCTGTTTTTT
CASAGTSITGELFF
>TRBV7-9|TRBJ2-3|-|-
TGTGCCAGCAGCTCGGGGAGGGGGGTCGATTATACGCAGTATTTT
CASSSGRGVDYTQYF
>TRBV6-5|TRBJ2-1|-|-
TGTGCCAGCAGTTATCTTCCGGGCACTTCAAATCCCTCCTACAATGAGCAGTTCTTC
CASSYLPGTSNPSYNEQFF
>TRBV7-3|TRBJ1-6|-|-
TGTGCCAGCAGCTTAGGGACGACTGGTAATTCACCCCTCCACTTT
CASSLGTTGNSPLHF
>TRBV9|TRBJ2-3|-|-
TGTGCCAGCAGCGCCTGGGGGATGGCAGATACGCAGTATTTT
CASSAWGMADTQYF
>TRBV30|TRBJ2-5|-|TRBD2
TGTGCCTGGAGTCTTGGGACTAGATCCCAAGAGACCCAGTACTTC
CAWSLGTRSQETQYF
>TRBV29-1|TRBJ2-3|-|-
TGCAGCGTTGACGGGGCGGGACTCACAGATACGCAGTATTTT
CSVDGAGLTDTQYF
>TRBV12-3/TRBV12-4|TRBJ2-7|-|TRBD2
TGTGCCAGCAGTCCGGGACTAGCGGGAGCGGGCGAGCAGTACTTC
CASSPGLAGAGEQYF
>TRBV4-1|TRBJ2-1|-|-
TGCGCCAGCAGCCAAACAAGATTTGGGGGGAATGAGCAGTTCTTC
CASSQTRFGGNEQFF
>TRBV2|TRBJ2-5|-|TRBD1
TGTGCCAGCAGTGAGGTCCAGGGGGCGCGGGAGACCCAGTACTTC
CASSEVQGARETQYF
>TRBV6-1|TRBJ2-6|-|TRBD1
TGTGCCACCCTTGAGGGAGGGACAGGGCGCTCTGGGGCCAACGTCCTGACTTTC
CATLEGGTGRSGANVLTF
>TRBV2|TRBJ1-2|-|-
TGTGCCAGCCTTACAACAGGGCGGCCAGGCTACACCTTC
CASLTTGRPGYTF
>TRBV2|TRBJ2-1|-|TRBD2
TGTGCCAGCCGATTGACGGGAGACGGACTAGGGCAGTTCTTC
CASRLTGDGLGQFF
>TRBV13|TRBJ1-1|-|-
TGTGCCAGCAGCCCCTCAGGGCCAGTGGGAGCTTTCTTT
CASSPSGPVGAFF
>TRBV27|TRBJ1-1|-|TRBD1
TGTGCCAGCAGTCAAACGACCAGGGGGCTCAGATGGATGAACACTGAAGCTTTCTTT
CASSQTTRGLRWMNTEAFF
>TRBV25-1|TRBJ2-1|once|TRBD2
TGTGCCGGCCAGACCGGGACTAGGACGGAATTC
CAGQTGTRTEF
>TRBV25-1|TRBJ1-3|-|-
TGTGCCAGCAGTGACCTAGACAGTTTCTCTGGAAACACCATATATTTT
CASSDLDSFSGNTIYF
>TRBV15|TRBJ1-2|-|-
TGTGCCACCAGCAGCGTCGGACGGACAAACTATGGCTACACCTTC
CATSSVGRTNYGYTF